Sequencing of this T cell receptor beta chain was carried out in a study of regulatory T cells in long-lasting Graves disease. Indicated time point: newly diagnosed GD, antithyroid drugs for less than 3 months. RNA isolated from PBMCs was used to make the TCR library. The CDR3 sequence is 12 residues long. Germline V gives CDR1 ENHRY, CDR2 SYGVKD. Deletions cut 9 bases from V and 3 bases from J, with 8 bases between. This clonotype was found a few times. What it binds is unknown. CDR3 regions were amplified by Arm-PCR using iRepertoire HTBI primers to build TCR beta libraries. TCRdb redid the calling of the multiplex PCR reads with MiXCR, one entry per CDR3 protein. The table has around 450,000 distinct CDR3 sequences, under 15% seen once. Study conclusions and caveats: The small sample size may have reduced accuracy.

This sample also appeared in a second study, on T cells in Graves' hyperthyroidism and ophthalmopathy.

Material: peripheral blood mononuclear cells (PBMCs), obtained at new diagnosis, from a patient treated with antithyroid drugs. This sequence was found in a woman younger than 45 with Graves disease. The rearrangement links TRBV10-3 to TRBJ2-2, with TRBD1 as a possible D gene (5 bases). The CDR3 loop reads CAIPGYTGELFF. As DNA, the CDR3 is TGTGCCATACCAGGGTACACCGGGGAGCTGTTTTTT.